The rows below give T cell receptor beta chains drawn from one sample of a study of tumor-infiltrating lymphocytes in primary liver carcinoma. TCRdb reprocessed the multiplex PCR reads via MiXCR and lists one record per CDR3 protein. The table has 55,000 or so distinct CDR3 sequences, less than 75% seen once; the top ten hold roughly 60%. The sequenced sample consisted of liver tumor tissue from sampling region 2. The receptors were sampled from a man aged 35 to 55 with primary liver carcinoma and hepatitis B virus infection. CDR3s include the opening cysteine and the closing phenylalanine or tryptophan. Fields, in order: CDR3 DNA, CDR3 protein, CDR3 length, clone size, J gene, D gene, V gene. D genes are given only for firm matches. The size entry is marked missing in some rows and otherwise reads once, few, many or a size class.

TGTGCCACCAGTGATACCAATGGACAGACCTTCTATGGCTACGCCTTC CATSDTNGQTFYGYAF 16 - TRBJ1-2 - TRBV24-1
TGTGCCAGCAATGAAGGGACGGGGGATGAGCAGTTCTTC CASNEGTGDEQFF 13 - TRBJ2-1 - TRBV6-1
TGCAGTGTTGAGGTAGCAACAGGAACTCAAGTGGCTAACTATGGCTACACCTTC CSVEVATGTQVANYGYTF 18 once TRBJ1-2 - TRBV29-1
TGTGCCAGCAGTGAAGACCGACCAGTTAACTATGGTTACACCTTC CASSEDRPVNYGYTF 15 - TRBJ1-2 - TRBV6-1
TGTGTCAACAGCTCGACCCATGATCATGGAAACACCATATATTTT CVNSSTHDHGNTIYF 15 - TRBJ1-3 - TRBV11-1
TGCAGCGCGGGTTGGGTTAATCACGAGCAGTATTTC CSAGWVNHEQYF 12 - TRBJ2-7 - TRBV29-1
TGTGCCATCAGTGAGAGGAGGGGGTCCGGCACAGATACGCAGTATTTT CAISERRGSGTDTQYF 16 many TRBJ2-3 - TRBV10-3
TGTGCCAGCGGTTTACGACAGGGAAGTGGAAAACTGTTTTTT CASGLRQGSGKLFF 14 - TRBJ1-4 TRBD1 TRBV6-2/TRBV6-3
TGTGCCAGCAGTGAAGAGGAGGGGCGCGGAGGCAATCAGCCCCAGCATTTT CASSEEEGRGGNQPQHF 17 medium-sized TRBJ1-5 - TRBV6-1
TGCAGCGCCACCGGACAGGGGACTGAAGCTTTCTTT CSATGQGTEAFF 12 few TRBJ1-1 TRBD1 TRBV29-1
TGCGCCAGCAACCAAGAAGGTGGCGATACGCGGTATTTT CASNQEGGDTRYF 13 - TRBJ2-3 - TRBV4-3
TGTGCCTTCAGTGAGAGGCTAGCGGATCGTCGGAACGAGCAGTACTTC CAFSERLADRRNEQYF 16 - TRBJ2-7 TRBD2 TRBV10-3
TGTGCCATCAGTGAGTCTGGAGAGGGGGCAACTAGTGAAAAACTGTTTTTT CAISESGEGATSEKLFF 17 - TRBJ1-4 TRBD1 TRBV10-3
TGTGCCAGCAGCCCAACAGCCTATGGCTACACCTTC CASSPTAYGYTF 12 many TRBJ1-2 - TRBV6-2/TRBV6-3
TGTGCCTGGAGTGTACAGACAGGGACGTGGGAGACCCAGTACTTC CAWSVQTGTWETQYF 15 many TRBJ2-5 TRBD1 TRBV30
TGTGCCAGCAGTTCCCCGGGACTAGCGGGACCTGGGGCCAACGTCCTGACTTTC CASSSPGLAGPGANVLTF 18 few TRBJ2-6 TRBD2 TRBV5-4
TGTGCCTGCAACCAAACTCCTAGCGGGGGGAAAGGGACCCAGTACTTC CACNQTPSGGKGTQYF 16 - TRBJ2-5 TRBD2 TRBV11-2
TGTGCCAGCAGTCCGCTCGCGGGACTAGCGGGGCCAACGAACACCGGGGAGCTATTGTTT CASSPLAGLAGPTNTGELLF 20 - TRBJ2-2 TRBD2 TRBV6-6
TGTGCGAGCACCGAGTGGGGAGCCAACGTCCTGATTTTC CASTEWGANVLIF 13 - TRBJ2-6 - TRBV6-5
TGTGCCAGCGACCCCCAGCGGGAGGGATTGGGTGTGCAGTTCTTC CASDPQREGLGVQFF 15 - TRBJ2-1 TRBD2 TRBV11-2
TGTGCCAGTAGTCCGGGACTAGCGGGAAACGAGCAGTACTTC CASSPGLAGNEQYF 14 few TRBJ2-7 TRBD2 TRBV19
TGTGCCAGCGGCTTAGCCCTAGCGGGAGAGACCCAGTGCTTC CASGLALAGETQCF 14 - TRBJ2-5 TRBD2 TRBV7-9
TGTGCCAGTAGTTTAGCGTCGGCGGGAGGGCCGTCCGGGGAGCTGTTTTTT CASSLASAGGPSGELFF 17 - TRBJ2-2 TRBD2 TRBV12-3/TRBV12-4
TGTGCCAGCAGCCAGTGGGGGCAGAGCAATGAGCAGTTCTTC CASSQWGQSNEQFF 14 - TRBJ2-1 - TRBV11-2
TGTGCCATCCGGACAGGGGGCTCCTATGAGCAGTACTTC CAIRTGGSYEQYF 13 - TRBJ2-7 TRBD1 TRBV28
TGCGTCAGTTCGACAGGGGAGGATGAGCAGTTCTTC CVSSTGEDEQFF 12 - TRBJ2-1 TRBD1 TRBV2
TGTGCCAGCAGCCGACGGACAGGGTTTGTGTCTGGGACCAACGTCCTGACTTTC CASSRRTGFVSGTNVLTF 18 - TRBJ2-6 TRBD1 TRBV11-2
TGCGCCGGCAGCCCGACCCGGGACAGGGGTTATGGCTACACCTTC CAGSPTRDRGYGYTF 15 once TRBJ1-2 TRBD1 TRBV5-1
TGTGCCAGCAGCTTGTCGGGGTTCGACAATGAGCAGTTCTTC CASSLSGFDNEQFF 14 many TRBJ2-1 - TRBV11-2
TGCAGCGTGGGGGATGGAATCTTAGAGACCCAGTACTTC CSVGDGILETQYF 13 many TRBJ2-5 - TRBV29-1
TGTGCTAGCAACTTAACCGACGGAGCCTACGAGCAGTACTTC CASNLTDGAYEQYF 14 few TRBJ2-7 - TRBV11-2
TGTGCCAGCAGAGCCCAGAAAATGACTGATCCCTACGAGCAGTACTTC CASRAQKMTDPYEQYF 16 - TRBJ2-7 - TRBV11-2